This entry is about one T cell receptor (beta chain). The V gene's germline CDR1 is GTSNPN and CDR2 SVGIG (reference sequence). The CDR3 runs 16 residues. This sample was included in a study of T cells expressing NK-cell markers. TCRdb reprocessed the 5' RACE reads and stores each CDR3 protein as one record, lacking DNA. Recorded here are 550,000 or so distinct CDR3 sequences; the top ten clones represent approximately 4%. The receptor comes from a man between 18 and 35 years old in good health. The sample taken for sequencing was blood T cells: a sorted CD56 or NKG2C T cell subset, CD4+ or CD8+ T cells, or bulk PBMC T cells (not recorded which). The V call is TRBV30, the J call TRBJ2-3; as DNA is missing, the TRBD2 call by TCRdb cannot be tested. The CDR3: CAWSSGRPSSTDTQYF.